This T cell receptor beta chain was sequenced during a study of cytomegalovirus exposure and HLA in healthy donors. It was with 60 Vbeta and 13 Jbeta primers that the PCR ran. The assay was immunoSEQ multiplex PCR, and TCRdb's table has in-frame clones only and misses some. The sample lists roughly 97,000 clones, 76% seen once, with about 5.4% in the top ten. Trimming removed 8 bases from V and 3 bases from J, with 11 bases in between. The CDR3 sequence is 12 residues long. In germline, CDR1 is SNHLY, CDR2 FYNNEI. This clone is a singleton in its sample. In nominal health when sampled, donors likely had unrecorded immune exposures nonetheless.

This clonotype was sampled from a woman aged 18-29 years in good health and CMV-seropositive. Sequencing used PBMCs. This sequence joins TRBV2 and TRBJ2-7; perhaps TRBD2 as D (5 bases). For the CDR3, the DNA is TGTGCCAGCGGACTGAAGGACTACGAGCAGTACTTC. Translating it yields CASGLKDYEQYF.